This T cell receptor (beta chain) appears in the sequencing data of a study of T cell clones after liver transplantation. Turning to the study itself: HCV positivity affected three of eight recipients; the rest lacked autoimmune or viral indications. Timepoints were pre-transplant, pre-withdrawal, and after withdrawal was completed or failed. Until 12-24 months post-transplant, subjects got standard immunosuppression and no induction.

Regarding this clone: The antigen is not known.

Study findings and constraints: These preliminary findings come from unstandardized post-transplant sampling times.

Only in-frame clones appear in the TCRdb table, and some are missing; sequencing was by immunoSEQ multiplex PCR. The sample holds about 33,000 clones, 90% to 95% seen once. The TCR was taken from a human patient who received a liver transplant. Some T cells may have come from the graft donor. Sequenced here: CD8+ T cells from blood, sampled 12 months after liver transplant.

This CDR3 is CASSPRGSFDEQFF. As DNA, the CDR3 is TGTGCCAGCAGTCCACGAGGCAGTTTCGATGAGCAGTTCTTC. V usage is TRBV27 and J usage is TRBJ2-1, with unresolved D. Deletions cut 5 bases from V and 8 bases from J, with 16 bases between. Germline loops: CDR1 MNHEY, CDR2 SMNVEV (reference sequence). The CDR3 length is 14 residues.